This is a list of T cell receptor beta chains from one sample in a study of blood T cell repertoires in COVID-19. The data were produced by immunoSEQ multiplex PCR, yet TCRdb's version contains in-frame clones alone and is incomplete. Of some 300,000 clones listed, 85% to 90% are singletons. Sequencing input: PBMCs or T cells enriched from blood (not recorded which). These receptors were collected from a woman aged 50 to 60 who had been exposed to COVID-19. Both conserved end residues are part of each CDR3. The D gene is left open where the match is weak. The listing skips clone size in some rows; elsewhere it reads once, few, many or a size class.

TRBV7-2	TRBJ1-6	NA	NA	TGTGCCAGCAGCTTACAGGGGAATTCACCCCTCCACTTT	CASSLQGNSPLHF
TRBV5-1	TRBJ2-5	NA	once	TGCGCCAGCAGCAAACGCCGGGGTGTGGAGACCCAGTACTTC	CASSKRRGVETQYF
TRBV6-5	TRBJ1-2	NA	NA	TGTGCCAGCAGTTCTGGACAGCCCCGAGGCTACACCTTC	CASSSGQPRGYTF
TRBV2	TRBJ2-1	NA	NA	TGTGCCAGCAACCTACAGAAAAGCTCCTACAATGAGCAGTTCTTC	CASNLQKSSYNEQFF
TRBV7-2	TRBJ1-2	NA	NA	TGTGCCAGCAGCTTAGCGGCAGGGATCAACTATGGCTACACCTTC	CASSLAAGINYGYTF
TRBV5-1	TRBJ2-2	TRBD1	NA	TGCGCCAGCAGCACCGCCGGGACAGGGGGCACCGGGGAGCTGTTTTTT	CASSTAGTGGTGELFF
TRBV10-3	TRBJ1-3	NA	NA	TGTGCCATCGGAGGGGTCTCTGGAAACACCATATATTTT	CAIGGVSGNTIYF
TRBV4-1	TRBJ2-2	NA	NA	TGCGCCAGCAGCCAAGCGGCAGGGATCACCGGGGAGCTGTTTTTT	CASSQAAGITGELFF
TRBV6-5	TRBJ2-7	TRBD1	NA	TGTGCCAGCAGTTACACGCTATTCAGGGGGCGATACGAGCAGTACTTC	CASSYTLFRGRYEQYF
TRBV28	TRBJ2-3	NA	NA	TGTGCCAGCAGGGATCAGACACGCACAGATACGCAGTATTTT	CASRDQTRTDTQYF
TRBV3-1/TRBV3-2	TRBJ1-1	NA	NA	TGTGCCAGCAGCCCCCTATCAGGGGTTGAAGCTTTCTTT	CASSPLSGVEAFF
TRBV18	TRBJ2-1	TRBD2	NA	TGTGCCAGCTCACCACCTAGGGAGCTACCGCTAGCGGGGAACAATGAGCAGTTCTTC	CASSPPRELPLAGNNEQFF
TRBV6-5	TRBJ1-1	TRBD1	NA	TGTGCCAGCACAACTTCCACAGGGGATGGAGCTTTCTTT	CASTTSTGDGAFF
TRBV7-2	TRBJ1-6	NA	NA	TGTGCCAGCAGCTTAGTCGGCAGGGGTGGTTCACCCCTCCACTTT	CASSLVGRGGSPLHF
TRBV5-1	TRBJ1-3	TRBD1	NA	TGCGCCAGCAGCTTCACAGGGGACTCTGGAAACACCATATATTTT	CASSFTGDSGNTIYF
TRBV7-9	TRBJ2-4	TRBD1	NA	TGTGCCAGCGCTAAGGGACAGGGGAGTTACATTCAGTACTTC	CASAKGQGSYIQYF
TRBV6-1	TRBJ2-7	TRBD2	NA	TGTGCCAGCAGTGGCCCAGCCGGACTAGCGTTCCATTACGAGCAGTACTTC	CASSGPAGLAFHYEQYF
TRBV2	TRBJ1-4	NA	NA	TGTGCCAGCAGTTCAGATATCGGGGTCGGTAATGAAAAACTGTTTTTT	CASSSDIGVGNEKLFF
TRBV27	TRBJ1-2	NA	NA	TGTGCCAGCAGGCCCTCGGGGGGACATGGCTACACCTTC	CASRPSGGHGYTF
TRBV10-3	TRBJ1-2	NA	NA	TGTGCCATCAGTGAGCCCCAGGGATTCAGCTATGGCTACACCTTC	CAISEPQGFSYGYTF
TRBV27	TRBJ2-7	NA	NA	TGTGCCAGCAGTTTAGATGCGGGGAGCTCCTACGAGCAGTACTTC	CASSLDAGSSYEQYF
TRBV9	TRBJ2-3	NA	NA	TGTGCCAGCAGCGTAGGGGGGACTCCAAGCACAGATACGCAGTATTTT	CASSVGGTPSTDTQYF
TRBV6-5	TRBJ1-5	TRBD1	NA	TGTGCCAGCAGTTCCCGGGACAGGGGCAATCAGCCCCAGCATTTT	CASSSRDRGNQPQHF
TRBV5-1	TRBJ1-6	NA	NA	TGCGCCAGCAGCTCGGGACAACTCAATTCACCCCTCCACTTT	CASSSGQLNSPLHF
TRBV9	TRBJ1-3	NA	once	TGTGCCAGCAACAGGGTAAACGAAAACACCATATATTTT	CASNRVNENTIYF
TRBV7-2	TRBJ2-7	NA	once	TGTGCCAGCAGCTTGGCGGGGCTGGCCAACTACGAGCAGTACTTC	CASSLAGLANYEQYF
TRBV3-1/TRBV3-2	TRBJ1-4	TRBD1	NA	TGTGCCAGCAGCCAAAGGACAGGAGCAACTAATGAAAAACTGTTTTTT	CASSQRTGATNEKLFF
TRBV4-1	TRBJ1-4	NA	few	TGCGCCAGCAGCCAAGGGGAGGTACAGGTGACTAATGAAAAACTGTTTTTT	CASSQGEVQVTNEKLFF
TRBV24-1	TRBJ2-2	NA	NA	TGTGCCACCAGTGATTTGTATTCAGGGATGTCCGGGGAGCTGTTTTTT	CATSDLYSGMSGELFF
TRBV3-1/TRBV3-2	TRBJ1-1	TRBD1	NA	TGTGCCAGCAGCCAAGTGACAGGGGGTACTGAAGCTTTCTTT	CASSQVTGGTEAFF
TRBV7-6	TRBJ2-2	NA	once	TGTGCCAGCAGCGGCGGGTTAACTAAGGGGGAGCTGTTTTTT	CASSGGLTKGELFF
TRBV30	TRBJ2-7	TRBD1	NA	TGTGCCTGGAGCCGGGACAGGGTCGACGAGCAGTACTTC	CAWSRDRVDEQYF
TRBV28	TRBJ2-7	NA	NA	TGTGCCAGCAGACCCTCCAACAGGGTCAACGAGCAGTACTTC	CASRPSNRVNEQYF
TRBV4-2	TRBJ1-1	TRBD1	once	TGTGCCAGCAGCCAAGTTAGGACAGGGGGGACTGAAGCTTTCTTT	CASSQVRTGGTEAFF
TRBV2	TRBJ2-7	NA	NA	TGTGCCAGCACCCCTTGGGGGGAGAACTACGAGCAGTACTTC	CASTPWGENYEQYF
TRBV11-2	TRBJ1-2	NA	NA	TGTGCCAGCAGCTTAGGAGTCCAGACCGGGGACTATGGCTACACCTTC	CASSLGVQTGDYGYTF
TRBV3-1/TRBV3-2	TRBJ2-5	TRBD1	once	TGTGCCAGCAGCCAAACAGGGGGACCTTCTCACCAGTACTTC	CASSQTGGPSHQYF
TRBV5-6	TRBJ1-2	NA	NA	TGTGCCAGCAGGAAACAGACGTATGGCTACACCTTC	CASRKQTYGYTF
TRBV7-2	TRBJ2-3	NA	NA	TGTGCCAGCAGCTTCCCTGGGTGGGAGGCAGATACGCAGTATTTT	CASSFPGWEADTQYF
TRBV5-5	TRBJ1-3	NA	NA	TGTGCCAGCTCCAGGGCCAATACACCTGGAAACACCATATATTTT	CASSRANTPGNTIYF
TRBV29-1	TRBJ1-1	NA	NA	TGCAGCGCTGGGGGGGAAGGAGGGAACATGAACACTGAAGCTTTCTTT	CSAGGEGGNMNTEAFF
TRBV28	TRBJ1-5	NA	NA	TGTGCCAGCAGTAATCCCAGGCCCCAGCATTTT	CASSNPRPQHF
TRBV5-8	TRBJ2-7	TRBD1	NA	TGTGCCAGCAGCGGGACAGGGATGTCCCTCTACGAGCAGTACTTC	CASSGTGMSLYEQYF
TRBV6-4	TRBJ2-7	TRBD1	NA	TGTGCCAGCAGTGAATCAGGGGGTGACGAGCAGTACTTC	CASSESGGDEQYF